This T cell receptor (beta chain) was found in a study of CD4 T cells in relation to SARS-CoV-2 and coronaviruses. At the level of the study: After less than eleven days of antigen culture, PBMC TCR beta CDR3s were sequenced.

Study-wide points: This crossreactivity analysis covered spike protein alone, no other viral proteins. No donor gave both pre-pandemic and post-infection samples.

Data came from immunoSEQ multiplex PCR; TCRdb stores just in-frame clones and leaves some out. The sample has 18,000 or so clones; approximately 80% are singletons. Turning to this clone: Its antigen is not identified.

CD4+ T cells from unexposed donors were obtained before the COVID-19 pandemic (2011-2018). Isolation of CD4+ T cells took place after around 11 days in culture. Cells permitting, SARS-CoV-2 S/N and four cold-coronavirus spikes were tested on unexposed-donor CD4+ T cells. The sequencing input was CD4+ T cells from PBMCs, cultured in vitro. The sequence was obtained from a human donor in good health.

The CDR3 coding sequence is TGTGCCAGTACCCACCTGGACAGGCTGCTGACAGGTGACACTGAAGCTTTCTTT. It encodes CASTHLDRLLTGDTEAFF. The gene calls are TRBV19 and TRBJ1-1; 7 nucleotides agree with TRBD1. The CDR3 covers 18 residues. Per the germline V gene, CDR1 is LNHDA and CDR2 is SQIVND (reference sequence). The J segment lost 3 bases and the V segment lost 7 bases, leaving 20 bases of the junction unmatched. The complete variable domain, with remaining parts taken from reference TRBV19 and TRBJ1-1, reads DGGITQSPKYLFRKEGQNVTLSCEQNLNHDAMYWYRQDPGQGLRLIYYSQIVNDFQKGDIAEGYSVSREKKESFPLTVTSAQKNPTAFYLCASTHLDRLLTGDTEAFFGQGTRLTVV.